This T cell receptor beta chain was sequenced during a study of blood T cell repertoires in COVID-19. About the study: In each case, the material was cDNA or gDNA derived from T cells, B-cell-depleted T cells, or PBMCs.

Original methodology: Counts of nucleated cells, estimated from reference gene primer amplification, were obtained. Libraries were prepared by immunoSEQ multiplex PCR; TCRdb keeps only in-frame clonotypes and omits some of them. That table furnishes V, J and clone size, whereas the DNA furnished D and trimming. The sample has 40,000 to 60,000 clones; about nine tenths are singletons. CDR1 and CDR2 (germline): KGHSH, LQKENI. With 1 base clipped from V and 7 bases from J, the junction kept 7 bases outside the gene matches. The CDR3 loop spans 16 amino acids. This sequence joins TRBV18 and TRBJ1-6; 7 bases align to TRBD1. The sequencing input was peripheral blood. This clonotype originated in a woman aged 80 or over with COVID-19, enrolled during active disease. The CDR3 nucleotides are TGTGCCAGCTCACCACTGGAGGGGGCCAAAAATTCACCCCTCCACTTT. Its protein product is CASSPLEGAKNSPLHF.